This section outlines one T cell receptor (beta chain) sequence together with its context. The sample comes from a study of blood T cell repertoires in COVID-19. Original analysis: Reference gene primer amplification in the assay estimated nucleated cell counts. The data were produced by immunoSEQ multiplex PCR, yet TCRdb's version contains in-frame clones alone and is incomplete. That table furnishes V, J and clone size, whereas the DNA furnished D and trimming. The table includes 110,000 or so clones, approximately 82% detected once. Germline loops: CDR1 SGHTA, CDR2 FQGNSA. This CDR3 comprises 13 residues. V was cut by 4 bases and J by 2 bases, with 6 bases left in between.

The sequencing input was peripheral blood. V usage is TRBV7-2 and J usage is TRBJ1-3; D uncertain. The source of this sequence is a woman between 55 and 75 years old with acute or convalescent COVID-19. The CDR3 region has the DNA TGTGCCAGCAGCTCTGAGGCTGGAAACACCATATATTTT. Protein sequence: CASSSEAGNTIYF. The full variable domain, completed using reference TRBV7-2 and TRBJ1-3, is GAGVSQSPSNKVTEKGKDVELRCDPISGHTALYWYRQSLGQGLEFLIYFQGNSAPDKSGLPSDRFSAERTGGSVSTLTIQRTQQEDSAVYLCASSSEAGNTIYFGEGSWLTVV.